The 22 T cell receptor beta chains below were found in one sample sequenced in a study of blood T cell repertoires in COVID-19. Clones were read by immunoSEQ multiplex PCR, and TCRdb kept only the in-frame ones, dropping some. Seen here are fewer than 600,000 clones, 70% to 90% observed once, and the top ten hold about 2%. Sequencing was done on a sample of PBMCs or T cells enriched from blood (not recorded which). Every receptor here comes from a woman between 35 and 50 years old who had recovered from COVID-19.

The chain couples TRBV27 to TRBJ1-1; D is perhaps TRBD1 (5 bases). Germline CDR1 MNHEY, CDR2 SMNVEV (reference sequence). CDR3 length: 17 residues. V was cut by 2 bases and J by 0 bases, with 16 bases left in between. CDR3 amino acids: CASSLRPSRVMNTEAFF. The CDR3 nucleotides read TGTGCCAGCAGTTTAAGGCCGTCCAGGGTCATGAACACTGAAGCTTTCTTT.

This clone was detected only a few times. V and J are TRBV2 and TRBJ1-4; D is ambiguous. The CDR3 extends over 14 amino acids. V dropped 6 bases and J dropped 0 bases, with 8 bases sitting between them. The germline V gene encodes CDR1 SNHLY and CDR2 FYNNEI. In nucleotides, the CDR3 is TGTGCCAGCAGGCGAACTACAACTAATGAAAAACTGTTTTTT. Encoded protein: CASRRTTTNEKLFF.

About this clone: Additional DNA sequences in this sample encode the identical CDR3. This chain links TRBV7-9 with TRBJ2-1, with 8 nucleotides matching TRBD2. CDR1 SEHNR and CDR2 FQNEAQ come from the germline V gene (reference sequence). With V trimmed by 5 bases and J by 0 bases, 3 bases remained unmatched. The length of the CDR3 is 15 residues. The CDR3 loop reads CASSPSGSSYNEQFF. The CDR3 nucleotides read TGTGCCAGCAGCCCCAGCGGGAGCTCCTACAATGAGCAGTTCTTC. Combining the CDR3 with reference TRBV7-9 and TRBJ2-1 gives the whole variable domain DTGVSQNPRHKITKRGQNVTFRCDPISEHNRLYWYRQTLGQGPEFLTYFQNEAQLEKSRLLSDRFSAERPKGSFSTLEIQRTEQGDSAMYLCASSPSGSSYNEQFFGPGTRLTVL.

This clone is a singleton in its sample. This chain uses TRBV4-1 with TRBJ2-7, with 8 bases lining up with TRBD1. The CDR3 runs to 14 residues. Germline V gives CDR1 MGHRA, CDR2 YSYEKL. V lost 1 base and J lost 5; bases outside the gene matches: 4. This CDR3 is CASSQAVTGDEQYF. Here the CDR3 DNA reads TGCGCCAGCAGCCAAGCCGTGACAGGGGACGAGCAGTACTTC.

The CDR3 DNA reads as TGTGCCAGCAGTTACTCCCAATTTCGCGCTGAAGCTTTCTTT. Its translation: CASSYSQFRAEAFF. The chain couples TRBV6-2 or TRBV6-3 to TRBJ1-1; D is undetermined. In germline, CDR1 is MNHEY, CDR2 SVGEGT. The CDR3 is made up of 14 amino acids. The V and J ends lost 0 bases and 6 bases respectively, with 11 bases between them.

The CDR3 protein is CASSLSAGGSDTQYF. The CDR3 DNA reads as TGTGCCAGCAGCTTATCAGCGGGAGGGTCCGATACGCAGTATTTT. The chain joins TRBV11-3 to TRBJ2-3; TRBD2 matches 10 bases. From germline, CDR1 is SGHNT and CDR2 YENEEA. The CDR3 has 15 residues. V dropped 2 bases and J dropped 6; count of bases not matched to a gene: 5.

The chain employs TRBV24-1 and TRBJ2-3, with TRBD1 identical over 10 bases. Germline trimming cut 10 bases from V and 4 bases from J; bases unmatched to any gene: 10. The CDR3 consists of 15 residues. Germline values: CDR1 KGHDR, CDR2 SFDVKD. CDR3 coding DNA: TGTGCCACGGGCACCGGGACAGGGGATCCAGATACGCAGTATTTT. This gives the protein CATGTGTGDPDTQYF.

The rearrangement links TRBV2 to TRBJ2-7, with 10 bases that match TRBD2. This CDR3 region has 17 residues. The V segment lost 1 base and the J segment 3 bases; nucleotides outside the gene matches: 9. Germline-derived CDR1 and CDR2 are SNHLY and FYNNEI. CDR3 residues: CASSEVVLAGENYEQYF. CDR3 in DNA: TGTGCCAGCAGTGAAGTTGTCCTAGCGGGAGAGAACTACGAGCAGTACTTC.

This chain uses TRBV5-8 with TRBJ1-1, with D possibly being TRBD1 (5 bases). Trimming cost V 3 bases and J 2 bases, with 17 bases left between them. The CDR3 has 16 amino acids. Per germline, CDR1 SGHTS and CDR2 YDEGEE. This CDR3 is CASSSTGGAENTEAFF. The CDR3 region has the DNA TGTGCCAGCAGCTCCACCGGGGGAGCCGAAAACACTGAAGCTTTCTTT.

This chain links TRBV12-2 with TRBJ1-1; TRBD1, as called in the table, went unchecked against the DNA. TRBV12-2 is a documented pseudogene. The CDR3 is 15 residues long. The CDR3 DNA reads TGTGCAAGTCGACAGGAGAACCGACCGAACACTGAAGCTTTCTTT. Residues: CASRQENRPNTEAFF.

The J gene is TRBJ2-1, the V gene TRBV12-3 or TRBV12-4; D remains unclear. Trimming removed 3 bases at V and 10 bases at J, with 7 bases between. The CDR3 is 11 residues long. The CDR3 coding sequence is TGTGCCAGCAGTTTCAGGTTAGAGCAGTTCTTC. Translated, it gives CASSFRLEQFF.

The chain is built from TRBV7-9 and TRBJ2-7; 10 positions match TRBD2. This CDR3 comprises 13 residues. The V gene end was trimmed by 4 bases and the J gene end by 4 bases; junction bases not matched to a gene: 1. Germline lookup yields CDR1 SEHNR and CDR2 FQNEAQ (reference sequence). CDR3 DNA sequence: TGTGCCAGCAGCTCACTAGCGGGATACGAGCAGTACTTC. This sequence encodes CASSSLAGYEQYF.

The chain employs TRBV19 and TRBJ1-1; 7 nucleotides line up with TRBD1. V gave up 4 bases and J gave up 4 bases; unmatched junction bases: 6. This CDR3 has 14 residues. Germline V gene data show CDR1 as LNHDA and CDR2 as SQIVND (reference sequence). The CDR3 here is CASSTYRQGTEAFF. The CDR3 DNA reads as TGTGCCAGTAGTACTTACCGACAGGGCACTGAAGCTTTCTTT.

This rearrangement joins TRBV29-1 to TRBJ1-1; 7 nucleotides line up with TRBD1. Germline V gene lookup returns CDR1 SQVTM and CDR2 ANQGSEA. After removal of 4 bases from V and 11 bases from J, the junction contained 13 bases not matched to a gene. The CDR3 runs to 13 residues. In DNA form, the CDR3 reads TGCAGCGTTGCCGGGACAGACTACCTGGGGGCTTTCTTT. The encoded protein is CSVAGTDYLGAFF.

This chain links TRBV6-6 with TRBJ1-2; 8 positions agree with TRBD1. The V gene end was trimmed by 5 bases and the J gene end by 5 bases; junction bases not matched to a gene: 13. Germline V gene data show CDR1 as MNHNY and CDR2 as SVGAGI (reference sequence). This CDR3 has 16 amino acids. The CDR3 spells CASSLSGRQGNYGYTF. In nucleotides, the CDR3 is TGTGCCAGCAGTCTCTCGGGACGACAGGGGAATTATGGCTACACCTTC.

V and J are TRBV24-1 and TRBJ2-1, with D tentatively TRBD2 (6 bases). V was clipped by 4 bases and J by 6 bases, with 12 bases between them. Germline-derived CDR1 and CDR2 are KGHDR and SFDVKD. The CDR3 totals 14 residues. The CDR3 region is CATSDTTGGNEQFF. In DNA, the CDR3 is TGTGCCACCAGTGACACCACCGGGGGCAATGAGCAGTTCTTC.

This clone was picked up one time. This chain links TRBV5-6 with TRBJ1-5, with D tentatively TRBD1 (5 bases). Germline values: CDR1 SGHDT, CDR2 YYEEEE. Trimming left V 4 bases short and J 4 bases short, with 15 bases between. CDR3 length: 15 residues. The CDR3 nucleotides read TGTGCCAGCAGCAGGGACGGAGGGGTGAATCAGCCCCAGCATTTT. Translation gives CASSRDGGVNQPQHF.

The V call is TRBV12-5, the J call TRBJ2-4, with D perhaps TRBD2 (6 bases). This CDR3 region has 15 residues. V gave up 1 base and J gave up 1 base, with 8 bases separating them. Germline CDR1 reads LGHNT; CDR2 reads FRNRAP. CDR3 in amino acids: CASGLESGAKNIQYF. CDR3 nucleotide sequence: TGTGCTAGTGGTTTGGAAAGCGGGGCCAAAAACATTCAGTACTTC. Combining the CDR3 with reference TRBV12-5 and TRBJ2-4 gives the whole variable domain DARVTQTPRHKVTEMGQEVTMRCQPILGHNTVFWYRQTMMQGLELLAYFRNRAPLDDSGMPKDRFSAEMPDATLATLKIQPSEPRDSAVYFCASGLESGAKNIQYFGAGTRLSVL.

This chain connects TRBV3-1 (or the pseudogene TRBV3-2) to TRBJ1-4; 9 bases agree with TRBD1. Germline V gene sequence: CDR1 LGHDT, CDR2 YNNKEL (reference sequence). V shed 3 bases, J shed 6 bases, and the junction held 8 bases outside the gene matches. The CDR3 length is 16 residues. In DNA, the CDR3 is TGTGCCAGCAGCCAGATACGTCGGGACAGGGATGAAAAACTGTTTTTT. Translating gives CASSQIRRDRDEKLFF.

The chain couples TRBV6-5 to TRBJ2-5, with D perhaps TRBD1 (5 bases). The CDR3 covers 12 residues. Germline V lookup: CDR1 MNHEY, CDR2 SVGAGI. V was pared by 5 bases and J by 5 bases, with 9 bases between. Here the CDR3 DNA reads TGTGCCAGCAGTAACCACAGGGAGACCCAGTACTTC. Its translation: CASSNHRETQYF.

The V call is TRBV19, the J call TRBJ1-2; 9 nucleotides agree with TRBD1. This CDR3 is built from 15 residues. With V trimmed by 6 bases and J by 4 bases, 9 bases remained unmatched. Germline V CDR1 and CDR2: LNHDA, SQIVND (reference sequence). In DNA, the CDR3 is TGTGCCAGTAGGACGGGACAGGGCTATACCTATGGCTACACCTTC. As protein: CASRTGQGYTYGYTF.

The chain combines TRBV28 with TRBJ2-7; D perhaps matches TRBD2 (6 bases). This CDR3 is 12 amino acids long. Trimming pared 2 bases from V and 6 bases from J, leaving 8 bases between. Looked up from germline, CDR1 is MDHEN and CDR2 is SYDVKM. The DNA for the CDR3 is TGTGCCAGCAGTTTACGGGGACTCGAGCAGTACTTC. Its protein product is CASSLRGLEQYF.